These 2 T cell receptor beta chains came from one sample sequenced in a study of Ad26.COV2.S vaccination and SARS-CoV-2 variants (dated by TCRdb to the early 2020s). Library creation used the immunoSEQ multiplex PCR assay. This immuneACCESS table, as held by TCRdb, lists in-frame sequences with V and J called but not all clones. Of the missing ones, under half trace to an unresolved V gene in checked studies; the others have no known cause. A total of 180,000 or so clones appear in this sample, around nine tenths of them only once. The ten largest clones represent about 5.9% of the sample. Per the publication, the time point label means: individuals recovered from natural SARS-CoV-2 infection. Sequencing was performed on peripheral blood, taken after recovery from COVID-19. The receptors derive from a human donor who had recovered from COVID-19.

The CDR3 sequence: CASSFSQGEKLFF. The CDR3 region has the DNA TGTGCCAGCAGCTTCTCCCAAGGGGAAAAACTGTTTTTT. The chain employs TRBV7-8 and TRBJ1-4, with D unclear. This CDR3 has 13 residues. V was shortened by 3 bases and J by 8 bases, with 10 bases between the two germline ends. CDR1 SGHVS and CDR2 FQNEAQ come from the germline V gene.

CDR3 protein: CASSLGQVYGYTF. CDR3 sequence (DNA): TGTGCCAGCAGCCTAGGGCAAGTTTATGGCTACACCTTC. The chain joins TRBV28 to TRBJ1-2; D call uncertain. The CDR3 covers 13 residues. The V end was cut by 6 bases, the J end by 5 bases, with 13 bases between. The V gene's germline CDR1 is MDHEN and CDR2 SYDVKM.